What follows is one T cell receptor (beta chain) and its context. The antigen is unknown. The data were obtained in a study of lymphopenia after photon versus proton radiotherapy. Some clones are missing from TCRdb's copy, which holds only in-frame ones; the method was immunoSEQ multiplex PCR. The sample lists 10,000 to 15,000 clones; approximately 88% were seen once. Study-wide points: Photon-treated patients lost naive T cells and TCR diversity; proton-treated stayed stable.

V was pared by 6 bases and J by 7 bases, with 18 bases between. The CDR3 has 14 amino acids. Germline V gene data show CDR1 as SNHLY and CDR2 as FYNNEI. The TCR sequence derives from a man aged 55-75 years with pancreatic cancer. Specimen: peripheral blood, collected from a patient treated with proton-based radiotherapy. This chain links TRBV2 with TRBJ1-2; weak D call: TRBD1 (5 bases). Written as DNA, the CDR3 is TGTGCCAGCAGGATGACCGGGACCCACGTTGGCTACACCTTC. This gives the protein CASRMTGTHVGYTF. Full variable domain (rest looked up from reference TRBV2 and TRBJ1-2): EPEVTQTPSHQVTQMGQEVILRCVPISNHLYFYWYRQILGQKVEFLVSFYNNEISEKSEIFDDQFSVERPDGSNFTLKIRSTKLEDSAMYFCASRMTGTHVGYTFGSGTRLTVV.